A selection of T cell receptor beta chains follows, all from one sample in a study of graft-versus-host responses after intestinal transplantation. Produced via immunoSEQ multiplex PCR; TCRdb's table is partial and in-frame only. Found here are 4,000 to 5,500 clones, over 60% of them singletons; the top ten hold roughly 8%. The sequencing here drew on ileum tissue, taken just under 130 days after intestinal transplantation. The receptor source for this set is a human patient who received an intestinal transplant, so some T cells may come from the graft donor. Both conserved end residues are trimmed from each CDR3. Fields, in order: clone size, V gene, CDR3 length, J gene, CDR3 protein. For some rows the clone size is stated as once, few or many, or as a class when expanded; others skip it.

>-|TRBV19|9|TRBJ2-7
ASSSAGEQY
>-|TRBV25-1|14|TRBJ2-2
ASSVTSSGSTGELF
>-|TRBV7-3|11|TRBJ2-5
ASSPRAGKTQY
>-|TRBV7-3|11|TRBJ1-1
ASSLTGNTEAF
>-|TRBV15|14|TRBJ2-3
ATSREKGAGTDTQY
>-|TRBV7-4|13|TRBJ1-1
ASSRHRSLNTEAF
>few|TRBV2|14|TRBJ1-1
ASSEMDRAPNTEAF
>-|TRBV7-2|12|TRBJ2-1
ASSLARAYNEQF
>-|TRBV10-3|14|TRBJ1-2
AISGKTGQPYYGYT
>-|TRBV10-3|11|TRBJ2-7
AISEADEYEQY
>-|TRBV6-6|14|TRBJ2-6
ASTITDDSGANVLT
>-|TRBV5-7|14|TRBJ2-3
ASSLHRDRVTDTQY
>-|TRBV6-4|11|TRBJ1-6
ASSDSWTSPLH
>few|TRBV30|13|TRBJ2-1
AWSPGLAGVNEQF
>-|TRBV7-8|14|TRBJ1-5
ASSLAIGYSNQPQH
>few|TRBV11-2|14|TRBJ2-7
ASSLHGQTSFYEQY
>-|TRBV4-2|11|TRBJ2-7
ASSQERSYEQY
>-|TRBV28|14|TRBJ1-4
ASSLEGAATNEKLF
>-|TRBV7-2|11|TRBJ1-2
ASSNSDYYGYT
>-|TRBV7-9|12|TRBJ2-1
ASSWTSGYNEQF
>-|TRBV18|12|TRBJ2-4
ASSPRRTGDIQY
>-|TRBV4-1|13|TRBJ1-1
ASSERGQGNTEAF
>-|TRBV6-1|13|TRBJ2-7
ASSDSQGGFYEQY
>-|TRBV2|11|TRBJ2-1
ASSEALGREQF
>-|TRBV7-6|12|TRBJ2-1
ASSLASLNNEQF
>-|TRBV9|11|-
ASSASGSSEQY
>few|TRBV10-1|12|TRBJ2-3
ASKASEWTDTQY
>-|TRBV9|12|TRBJ2-7
ASSVLAEPYEQY
>-|TRBV29-1|8|TRBJ1-6
SVSNSPLH
>-|TRBV28|14|TRBJ2-3
ASPAPFGSSTDTQY
>-|TRBV19|13|TRBJ1-1
ASSIEAGMNTEAF
>once|TRBV2|13|TRBJ2-7
ASSGSGRAPYEQY
>-|TRBV4-1|14|TRBJ1-3
ASSMKTPSSGNTIY
>-|TRBV9|12|TRBJ2-1
ASTRGGSYNEQF
>-|TRBV7-9|12|TRBJ2-5
ASSLKEWGETQY
>-|TRBV21-1|14|TRBJ1-6
ASSNYRVKFNSPLH
>-|TRBV6-5|11|TRBJ2-7
ASSPIGAREQY
>-|TRBV4-1|12|TRBJ2-7
ASSLVGGNYEQY
>-|TRBV6-4|11|TRBJ2-3
ASSDGPTDTQY
>-|TRBV5-4|15|TRBJ2-5
ASSLARTSGGQETQY
>-|TRBV11-1|14|TRBJ2-5
ASSLARDKGKETQY
>-|TRBV18|14|TRBJ2-3
ASSPAGLAGPDTQY
>-|TRBV10-1|13|TRBJ2-3
ASSATSGGGDTQY
>-|TRBV6-6|13|TRBJ2-7
ASSYPLADPYEQY
>-|TRBV6-1|13|TRBJ1-1
ASRGRWVGNTEAF
>few|TRBV7-3|13|TRBJ1-3
ASSLNPSSGNTIY
>-|TRBV6-1|12|TRBJ2-7
ASSDFRTSYEQY
>once|TRBV6-5|14|TRBJ2-5
ASSFPRTSGEETQY
>-|TRBV29-1|13|TRBJ2-2
SVLLTGDNTGELF
>-|TRBV6-5|13|TRBJ1-3
ASSYSGSRGNTIY
>-|TRBV7-9|15|TRBJ2-5
ASSPRWPRYRQETQY
>-|TRBV2|14|TRBJ1-3
ASSALEGGAGNTIY
>-|TRBV4-1|13|TRBJ2-5
ASSQDNSGQETQY
>-|TRBV27|12|TRBJ1-4
ASSLYGANEKLF
>-|TRBV2|8|TRBJ1-1
ASLGTEAF